The following is a T cell receptor beta chain sequence with its context. These data belong to a study of blood T cell repertoires in COVID-19. Assay: immunoSEQ multiplex PCR; the TCRdb copy retains only in-frame clones and omits some. This sample has approximately 270,000 clones, with about 86% found just once. Trimming pared 3 bases from V and 0 bases from J, leaving 12 bases between. The CDR3 extends over 16 amino acids. The V gene's germline CDR1 is MGHDK and CDR2 SYGVNS. Sequencing was performed on peripheral blood. The chain is built from TRBV25-1 and TRBJ1-3, with a possible D match to TRBD1 (5 bases). The clonotype was recovered from a person aged 65-85 years with COVID-19, enrolled during active disease. CDR3 sequence: CASSEGLSGSGNTIYF. CDR3 bases: TGTGCCAGCAGTGAGGGACTTAGTGGCTCTGGAAACACCATATATTTT.